The 20 T cell receptor beta chains in this list originate from one sample, sequenced in a study of tumor and adjacent non-tumor tissue in lung cancer. The library came from three nested PCR rounds adapted from ARM-PCR protocols. TCRdb redid the calling of the multiplex PCR reads with MiXCR, one entry per CDR3 protein. The data hold roughly 75,000 distinct CDR3 sequences, with roughly 80% observed a single time. No cell sorting was done before RNA was extracted from the tissue. Distant lung tissue was collected more than 3 cm away from the tumor edge. Sequencing was done on a sample of distant non-tumor lung tissue. These receptors came from a man in his fifties or sixties with non-small cell lung cancer.

This clonotype was counted a few times. The chain recombines TRBV4-3 with TRBJ2-1; D is perhaps TRBD2 (5 bases). This CDR3 has 15 residues. CDR1 and CDR2 from the germline V gene are LGHNA and YSLEER. V was cut by 7 bases and J by 10 bases, with 23 bases left in between. The chain's CDR3 is CASNQVGRLANEQFF. The CDR3 nucleotides read TGCGCCAGCAACCAGGTGGGAAGGCTAGCCAACGAGCAGTTCTTC.

Points on this clonotype: At one of its ends the junction is not consistent with the germline gene, which may arise from a read error. The chain couples TRBV6-1 to TRBJ1-4; TRBD1 agrees at 8 bases. CDR1 is MNHNS, CDR2 SASEGT, per germline. The CDR3 length is 18 residues. The CDR3 region has the DNA TGTGCCATAGGACAGGGAGGGATGTCTAAATCAACTAATGAAAAACCGTTTTTT. Amino acid sequence: CAIGQGGMSKSTNEKPFF.

For this clonotype: This may be a read error, as it is one base from a much larger clone. This chain connects TRBV9 to TRBJ1-2; D uncertain. Germline loops: CDR1 SGDLS, CDR2 YYNGEE. CDR3 size: 15 residues. Trimming took off 4 bases at V and 7 bases at J, with 20 bases between the two ends. This CDR3 is CASSPNTGYLAGYTF. The CDR3 bases are TGTGCCAGCAGCCCCAACACGGGGTATCTTGCTGGCTACACCTTC. The complete variable domain, with remaining parts taken from reference TRBV9 and TRBJ1-2, reads DSGVTQTPKHLITATGQRVTLRCSPRSGDLSVYWYQQSLDQGLQFLIQYYNGEERAKGNILERFSAQQFPDLHSELNLSSLELGDSALYFCASSPNTGYLAGYTFGSGTRLTVV.

The chain combines TRBV6-1 with TRBJ1-2, with D perhaps matching TRBD1 (6 bases). CDR1 is MNHNS, CDR2 SASEGT, per germline. With 7 bases removed from V and 2 bases from J, the gap between germline ends came to 14 bases. The CDR3 consists of 14 residues. The CDR3 sequence: CASTTGGRNYGYTF. The DNA for the CDR3 is TGTGCCAGCACGACCGGGGGCCGAAACTATGGCTACACCTTC.

With respect to this clonotype: The missing conserved phenylalanine or tryptophan at the end of this CDR3 makes a read error likely. The DNA is omitted, as the CDR3 cannot be located on it reliably, and the CDR3 follows TCRdb's listing. This rearrangement joins TRBV6-5 to TRBJ1-4; the D call of TRBD1 is as the table states it, not checked on the DNA. The V gene's germline CDR1 is MNHEY and CDR2 SVGAGI. The CDR3 extends over 15 residues, inclusive of both ends. This CDR3 reads CASSYTTGPNEKLYY.

On this clonotype itself: The conserved closing phenylalanine or tryptophan is absent in this CDR3, likely reflecting a read error. The rearrangement joins TRBV20-1 to TRBJ1-1, with D tentatively TRBD1 (5 bases). The CDR3 extends over 16 amino acids. The V and J ends lost 6 bases and 0 bases respectively, with 20 bases between them. Germline lookup yields CDR1 DFQATT and CDR2 SNEGSKA (reference sequence). This chain's CDR3 is CSAPTGTQSMNTEAFS. The CDR3 DNA is TGCAGTGCCCCGACCGGGACTCAGAGCATGAACACTGAAGCTTTCTCT.

In regard to this clonotype: Since no conserved phenylalanine or tryptophan closes the CDR3, a read error is the likely cause. V gene TRBV6-5 combines with J gene TRBJ1-6, with TRBD1 matching over 7 bases. CDR1 is MNHEY and CDR2 is SVGAGI in the germline V gene. CDR3 length: 15 amino acids. This CDR3 is CVSSYTTGTDSPLHY. The CDR3, as DNA: TGTGTTAGCAGCTACACGACAGGGACTGATTCACCCCTCCACTAT.

Comment on this clonotype: At one end the junction does not follow the germline gene, possibly because of a read error. The genes are TRBV11-2 and TRBJ2-7, with D maybe TRBD2 (6 bases). Germline-derived CDR1 and CDR2 are SGHAT and FQNNGV. The CDR3 spans 15 residues. The CDR3 is CVSSPERVGYYEQYF. For the CDR3, the DNA is TGTGTCAGCAGCCCTGAGCGGGTAGGTTACTACGAGCAGTACTTC.

A word on this clonotype: One junction end does not reproduce the germline sequence, and a read error may be involved. DNA of the CDR3: TGTGCCAGTAGCTTGGCCTGTACGGTCTCCTACGAAGTGTACTTC. Encoded protein: CASSLACTVSYEVYF. The rearrangement links TRBV5-4 to TRBJ2-7; D is unclear. The CDR3 sequence is 15 residues long. The germline V gene encodes CDR1 SGHNT and CDR2 YYREEE (reference sequence). Looking up the rest from reference TRBV5-4 and TRBJ2-7 gives the full variable domain: ETGVTQSPTHLIKTRGQQVTLRCSSQSGHNTVSWYQQALGQGPQFIFQYYREEENGRGNFPPRFSGLQFPNYSSELNVNALELDDSALYLCASSLACTVSYEVYFGPGTRLTVT.

On this clonotype itself: A much larger clone lies a single base off, so this may be a read error. V gene TRBV20-1 combines with J gene TRBJ2-7, with 9 bases matching TRBD1. CDR3 size: 17 residues. Looked up from germline, CDR1 is DFQATT and CDR2 is SNEGSKA (reference sequence). V lost 0 bases and J lost 5; bases outside the gene matches: 14. In DNA form, the CDR3 reads TGCAGTGCTAGAGACCTTCGCGCACAGGGGGCGCCCCACGAGCAGTACTTC. Its protein product is CSARDLRAQGAPHEQYF.

With respect to this clonotype: This CDR3 is missing its conserved last phenylalanine or tryptophan, likely due to a read error. The chain uses TRBV12-3 or TRBV12-4 and TRBJ1-5; possibly TRBD1 for D (5 bases). This CDR3 comprises 16 residues. V dropped 1 base and J dropped 1 base, with 11 bases sitting between them. The CDR3 coding sequence is TGTGCCAGCAGTTTAGACGGGGGTAGGAGCAATCAGCCCCAGCATTAT. It codes for CASSLDGGRSNQPQHY.

CDR3 coding DNA: TGCAGTGCTAGTGCGGTCACCTACGACGACTACTTC. This gives the protein CSASAVTYDDYF. V usage is TRBV20-1 and J usage is TRBJ2-7, with D hard to call. Trimming pared 3 bases from V and 13 bases from J, leaving 19 bases between. The CDR3 loop spans 12 amino acids. Germline V gene lookup returns CDR1 DFQATT and CDR2 SNEGSKA (reference sequence).

Turning to this clonotype: A read error may produce the germline difference seen at one junction end. The genes are TRBV12-5 and TRBJ2-7; possible D gene TRBD2, 6 bases. This CDR3 spans 15 amino acids. Germline CDR1 and CDR2: LGHNT and FRNRAP. This CDR3 reads CANGLDHAGSYEQYF. CDR3 sequence (DNA): TGTGCTAATGGTTTGGACCACGCGGGGAGCTACGAGCAGTACTTC.

J is TRBJ1-4 and V is TRBV12-3 or TRBV12-4, with D unresolved. The CDR3 totals 14 residues. V gave up 3 bases and J gave up 4 bases, with 9 bases separating them. The CDR3 protein is CASSLTRLNEKLFF. CDR3 nucleotides: TGTGCCAGCAGTTTGACACGGCTTAATGAAAAACTGTTTTTT.

The rearrangement links TRBV5-4 to TRBJ2-1; 8 bases map to TRBD2. The CDR3 is 15 residues long. Germline V gene lookup returns CDR1 SGHNT and CDR2 YYREEE (reference sequence). This chain's CDR3 is CNSSFIAGPNNEQFF. The CDR3 coding sequence is TGTAACAGTAGCTTTATAGCGGGGCCTAACAATGAGCAGTTCTTC.

The rearrangement joins TRBV6-5 to TRBJ2-6, with 10 bases that match TRBD2. Germline-derived CDR1 and CDR2 are MNHEY and SVGAGI. The CDR3 contains 17 residues. The V segment lost 8 bases and the J segment 3 bases; nucleotides outside the gene matches: 10. CDR3 sequence reads: CASCLAGASYGANVLTF. Here the CDR3 DNA reads TGTGCCAGCTGCCTAGCGGGAGCTAGCTATGGGGCCAACGTCCTGACTTTC.

Comment on this clonotype: A much larger clone lies a single base off, so this may be a read error. The chain uses TRBV20-1 and TRBJ2-4, with 7 bases that match TRBD1. This CDR3 contains 15 residues. Per germline, CDR1 DFQATT and CDR2 SNEGSKA (reference sequence). With 7 bases clipped from V and 1 base from J, the junction kept 10 bases outside the gene matches. The CDR3 nucleotides read TGCAGTGTTCCTGACAGGGCGTTTGCCAAAAACATTCAGTACTTC. It specifies CSVPDRAFAKNIQYF.

Concerning this clonotype: The junction departs from the called germline gene at one end, perhaps through a read error. The chain employs TRBV6-5 and TRBJ2-5; D is unclear. This CDR3 is built from 15 residues. Germline lookup yields CDR1 MNHEY and CDR2 SVGAGI. The CDR3 DNA reads TGTGTCAGCAGTTTTCAAGGGCGTTTACAAGAGACCCAGTACTTC. Its translation is CVSSFQGRLQETQYF.

For this clonotype: Possible read error: a much larger clone is one base away. This chain joins TRBV13 and TRBJ2-1, with 8 bases aligning to TRBD2. Trimming cost V 7 bases and J 6 bases; bases outside gene matches: 8. Germline CDR1 reads PRHDT; CDR2 reads FYEKMQ (reference sequence). CDR3 length: 14 amino acids. The CDR3 coding sequence is TGTGCCAGCAACTCTTTAGCGGGGCCCAATGAGCAGTTCTTC. Encoded protein: CASNSLAGPNEQFF. Variable domain in full (rest from reference TRBV13 and TRBJ2-1): AAGVIQSPRHLIKEKRETATLKCYPIPRHDTVYWYQQGPGQDPQFLISFYEKMQSDKGSIPDRFSAQQFSDYHSELNMSSLELGDSALYFCASNSLAGPNEQFFGPGTRLTVL.

As concerns this clonotype: A much larger clone sits a single nucleotide away, making a read error possible. The V call is TRBV5-1, the J call TRBJ2-2; 9 nucleotides match TRBD1. CDR3 length: 15 residues. Germline-derived CDR1 and CDR2 are SGHRS and YFSETQ. The CDR3 sequence: CSSSLAGQGTGELFF. The CDR3 DNA follows: TGCTCCAGCAGCTTGGCGGGACAGGGCACCGGGGAGCTGTTTTTT.